Listed here are 32 T cell receptor beta chains from one sample, sequenced in a study of neurological immune-mediated disorders. Time point defined: longitudinal time-point 3. TCRdb used MiXCR to reprocess the 5' RACE reads, holding one entry per CDR3 protein. Seen here are roughly 100,000 distinct CDR3 sequences, 10% to 14% observed once, and the top ten hold under 3.5%. The sample was PBMCs. The receptor source for this set is a female donor with HTLV-1-associated myelopathy (HAM/TSP).

This clonotype was picked up a small number of times. This chain uses TRBV9 with TRBJ2-6; no reliable D call. V shed 1 base and J shed 0 bases, with 8 bases lying between them. CDR3 length: 16 amino acids. CDR1 is SGDLS and CDR2 is YYNGEE in the germline V gene. The CDR3 region is CASSVSRSSGANVLTF. CDR3 coding DNA: TGTGCCAGCAGCGTATCCAGGAGCTCTGGGGCCAACGTCCTGACTTTC. Full variable domain (rest looked up from reference TRBV9 and TRBJ2-6): DSGVTQTPKHLITATGQRVTLRCSPRSGDLSVYWYQQSLDQGLQFLIQYYNGEERAKGNILERFSAQQFPDLHSELNLSSLELGDSALYFCASSVSRSSGANVLTFGAGSRLTVL.

The table lists this clonotype with many counts. The chain joins TRBV5-1 to TRBJ2-1; D unresolved. Looked up from germline, CDR1 is SGHRS and CDR2 is YFSETQ. V was pared by 0 bases and J by 0 bases, with 10 bases between. The CDR3 sequence is 16 residues long. The CDR3 DNA reads TGCGCCAGCAGCTTGGTTCCAGGCAACTCCTACAATGAGCAGTTCTTC. This codes for CASSLVPGNSYNEQFF.

In this sample, this clonotype turned up many times. The genes are TRBV7-9 and TRBJ1-1; D gene uncertain. Trimming shortened V by 5 bases and J by 1 base, and 8 bases separated the two germline ends. CDR3 length: 13 residues. Germline V CDR1 and CDR2: SEHNR, FQNEAQ (reference sequence). Here the CDR3 DNA reads TGTGCCAGCAGCCGAAACTCGAACACTGAAGCTTTCTTT. Translating it yields CASSRNSNTEAFF.

This clonotype was observed many times. The gene calls are TRBV9 and TRBJ2-7, with D tentatively TRBD1 or TRBD2 (5 bases each). V dropped 0 bases and J dropped 4 bases, with 14 bases sitting between them. CDR1 SGDLS and CDR2 YYNGEE come from the germline V gene. The CDR3 contains 15 residues. CDR3 region: CASSVEGLGVYEQYF. The DNA of the CDR3 is TGTGCCAGCAGCGTAGAGGGTTTGGGGGTTTACGAGCAGTACTTC.

Many counts were recorded for this clonotype. The V gene is TRBV11-2, the J gene TRBJ2-7; 8 bases align to TRBD1. The V segment lost 3 bases and the J segment 1 base; nucleotides outside the gene matches: 11. Germline CDR1 SGHAT, CDR2 FQNNGV. The CDR3 runs 17 residues. The CDR3: CASSFGLRDRPSYEQYF. CDR3 coding DNA: TGTGCCAGCAGCTTCGGACTACGGGACAGGCCATCCTACGAGCAGTACTTC.

This clonotype was recorded many times. The genes are TRBV7-2 and TRBJ1-6; D remains ambiguous. V was pared by 5 bases and J by 7 bases, with 12 bases between. This CDR3 has 14 residues. The germline gives CDR1 SGHTA, CDR2 FQGNSA. CDR3 DNA sequence: TGTGCCAGCAGCCTTGGACCCCCGAATTCACCCCTCCACTTT. Its protein product is CASSLGPPNSPLHF.

The sample holds many counts of this clonotype. V and J are TRBV5-1 and TRBJ2-7; D gene uncertain. The V end was cut by 3 bases, the J end by 3 bases, with 13 bases between. This CDR3 is 14 amino acids long. Germline V CDR1 and CDR2: SGHRS, YFSETQ. The CDR3 DNA reads TGCGCCAGCAGCTCCTGGGTAGATGTCTACGAGCAGTACTTC. It encodes CASSSWVDVYEQYF.

This clonotype was recorded at least ten times. The chain combines TRBV12-3 or TRBV12-4 with TRBJ2-7, with D unresolved. The CDR3 covers 13 residues. The ends were cut back, 6 bases at V and 5 bases at J, with 14 bases in the middle. CDR3 sequence (DNA): TGTGCCAGCAGGTACCTCACAGATCACGAGCAGTACTTC. Residues: CASRYLTDHEQYF.

The V gene is TRBV12-3 or TRBV12-4, the J gene TRBJ1-2; 8 bases fit TRBD1. V was pared by 3 bases and J by 4 bases, with 10 bases of the junction left unmatched. The CDR3 length is 16 residues. CDR3 amino acids: CASSFNRGQGSYGYTF. CDR3 nucleotide sequence: TGTGCCAGCAGTTTTAATCGTGGACAGGGATCCTATGGCTACACCTTC.

This clonotype has ten or more counts. The rearrangement uses TRBV6-5 and TRBJ2-7; D is ambiguous. CDR3 length equals 16 residues. The V and J ends lost 0 bases and 5 bases respectively, with 17 bases between them. The germline gives CDR1 MNHEY, CDR2 SVGAGI. In DNA form, the CDR3 reads TGTGCCAGCAGTTACTCGGCAGCAACTACCGCCCACGAGCAGTACTTC. This translates into CASSYSAATTAHEQYF.

This clonotype was seen repeatedly, ten times or more. The chain recombines TRBV27 with TRBJ2-1; perhaps TRBD1 as D (6 bases). The CDR3 loop spans 14 amino acids. V was trimmed by 4 bases and J by 7 bases, leaving 14 bases between them. CDR1 is MNHEY, CDR2 SMNVEV, per germline (reference sequence). CDR3 residues: CASSWTVSGNEQFF. The DNA of the CDR3 is TGTGCCAGCAGTTGGACAGTCAGCGGTAATGAGCAGTTCTTC.

This clonotype was seen repeatedly, ten times or more. V gene TRBV20-1 combines with J gene TRBJ2-1; 10 bases agree with TRBD2. From germline, CDR1 is DFQATT and CDR2 SNEGSKA (reference sequence). The CDR3 consists of 14 residues. V lost 6 bases and J lost 8; bases outside the gene matches: 10. As DNA, the CDR3 is TGCAGTGCCCTTCAAGCGGGGGGGCCTCATGAGCAGTTCTTC. As protein: CSALQAGGPHEQFF.

The chain links TRBV6-2 or TRBV6-3 to TRBJ1-1, with no clear D. From germline, CDR1 is MNHEY and CDR2 SVGEGT. The CDR3 extends over 13 amino acids. V was cut by 4 bases and J by 4 bases, with 10 bases left in between. In DNA, the CDR3 is TGTGCCAGCAGTTCGGCGGGAAGCACTGAAGCTTTCTTT. It specifies CASSSAGSTEAFF.

This clonotype was observed at least ten times. V is TRBV5-1 and J is TRBJ2-2, with D perhaps given as TRBD1 or TRBD2 (5 bases each). Germline CDR1 reads SGHRS; CDR2 reads YFSETQ. This CDR3 region has 15 residues. Trimming took off 4 bases at V and 4 bases at J, with 14 bases between the two ends. The CDR3 nucleotides read TGCGCCAGCAGCCCGAGGGGAGAGCTCACCGGGGAGCTGTTTTTT. It codes for CASSPRGELTGELFF.

This clonotype came up many times. The rearrangement links TRBV27 to TRBJ1-5; TRBD1 aligns across 7 bases. This CDR3 is 14 amino acids long. V gave up 6 bases and J gave up 3 bases; unmatched junction bases: 5. CDR1 MNHEY and CDR2 SMNVEV come from the germline V gene (reference sequence). The CDR3 coding sequence is TGTGCCAGCAGGGGAGACAGGGCCAATCAGCCCCAGCATTTT. The encoded protein is CASRGDRANQPQHF.

The sample holds many counts of this clonotype. The genes are TRBV6-2 or TRBV6-3 and TRBJ2-3; 8 positions agree with TRBD2. CDR1 is MNHEY and CDR2 is SVGEGT in the germline V gene. The CDR3 is 15 residues long. V lost 10 bases to trimming and J lost 6 bases; unmatched junction nucleotides: 15. This CDR3 is CANTLGGGWVDTQYF. CDR3 nucleotide sequence: TGTGCCAACACCCTCGGCGGGGGGTGGGTGGATACGCAGTATTTT.

With respect to this clonotype: Given a much more abundant clone one base away, this may be a read error. V and J are TRBV28 and TRBJ2-5; D is possibly TRBD1 (6 bases). Germline loops: CDR1 MDHEN, CDR2 SYDVKM. The CDR3 sequence is 15 residues long. CDR3 sequence reads: CASSSPALPGEIQYF. CDR3 coding DNA: TGTGCCAGCAGTTCCCCGGCCCTACCAGGGGAGATCCAGTACTTC. Variable domain in full (rest from reference TRBV28 and TRBJ2-5): DVKVTQSSRYLVKRTGEKVFLECVQDMDHENMFWYRQDPGLGLRLIYFSYDVKMKEKGDIPEGYSVSREKKERFSLILESASTNQTSMYLCASSSPALPGEIQYFGPGTRLLVL.

At least ten counts were recorded for this clonotype. This chain links TRBV15 with TRBJ1-3; maybe TRBD1 (5 bases). Germline lookup yields CDR1 LNHNV and CDR2 YYDKDF (reference sequence). V shed 4 bases and J shed 6 bases, with 16 bases lying between them. The CDR3 runs to 15 residues. CDR3: CATSITRGIVNTIYF. CDR3 bases: TGTGCCACCAGCATCACACGGGGGATAGTAAACACCATATATTTT.

Many counts were recorded for this clonotype. The J gene is TRBJ2-1, the V gene TRBV5-4, with D unresolved. The CDR3 is 15 amino acids. Trimming left V 0 bases short and J 0 bases short, with 7 bases between. In germline, CDR1 is SGHNT, CDR2 YYREEE (reference sequence). CDR3 sequence reads: CASSLEADSYNEQFF. CDR3 in DNA: TGTGCCAGCAGCTTGGAGGCGGACTCCTACAATGAGCAGTTCTTC.

Ten or more counts support this clonotype. The chain links TRBV6-1 to TRBJ2-1, with D possibly being TRBD2 (5 bases). This CDR3 comprises 14 residues. Germline V lookup: CDR1 MNHNS, CDR2 SASEGT. V was trimmed by 7 bases and J by 4 bases, leaving 14 bases between them. The CDR3 bases are TGTGCCAGCACCATAGGACGGGAATACAATGAGCAGTTCTTC. It yields the protein CASTIGREYNEQFF.

This clonotype has a count of ten or more. The chain has TRBV14 and TRBJ1-1; unclear D gene. The V gene's germline CDR1 is SGHDN and CDR2 FVKESK. V gave up 6 bases and J gave up 1 base, with 9 bases separating them. The CDR3 length is 13 residues. CDR3 DNA: TGTGCCAGCAGTCTGTGGGAGAACACTGAAGCTTTCTTT. Protein product: CASSLWENTEAFF.

This clonotype was seen ten or more times. This chain uses TRBV28 with TRBJ2-1, with 7 bases identical to TRBD1. Germline-derived CDR1 and CDR2 are MDHEN and SYDVKM. The ends lost 5 bases at V and 6 bases at J; junction bases unmatched: 10. The length of the CDR3 is 15 residues. CDR3 nucleotide sequence: TGTGCCAGCAGTCTAACAACACAGGGGTTCAATGAGCAGTTCTTC. As protein: CASSLTTQGFNEQFF.

Many counts were recorded for this clonotype. The chain has TRBV5-1 and TRBJ2-3; 7 nucleotides align to TRBD1. The CDR3 length is 14 residues. Germline values: CDR1 SGHRS, CDR2 YFSETQ. With V trimmed by 7 bases and J by 2 bases, 7 bases remained unmatched. The CDR3 nucleotides read TGCGCCAGCGGGTTCGACAGGGCCACAGATACGCAGTATTTT. Protein: CASGFDRATDTQYF. Variable domain in full (rest from reference TRBV5-1 and TRBJ2-3): KAGVTQTPRYLIKTRGQQVTLSCSPISGHRSVSWYQQTPGQGLQFLFEYFSETQRNKGNFPGRFSGRQFSNSRSEMNVSTLELGDSALYLCASGFDRATDTQYFGPGTRLTVL.

This clonotype was counted ten times or more. The V and J genes are TRBV5-8 and TRBJ2-3; D may be TRBD1 (6 bases). This CDR3 has 15 residues. The V end was cut by 2 bases, the J end by 1 base, with 11 bases between. CDR1 SGHTS and CDR2 YDEGEE come from the germline V gene. Here the CDR3 reads CASSLSGQRTDTQYF. CDR3 coding DNA: TGTGCCAGCAGCTTATCGGGACAACGCACAGATACGCAGTATTTT.

Comment on this clonotype: This may come from a read error, since a much larger clone is one base off. This chain uses TRBV6-1 with TRBJ2-7, with D unclear. The CDR3 sequence is 11 residues long. Germline loops: CDR1 MNHNS, CDR2 SASEGT. CDR3 nucleotide sequence: TGTACCAGCACGACGAAATACGAGCAGTACTTC. Amino acid sequence: CTSTTKYEQYF.

This clonotype was found a few times. The rearrangement joins TRBV5-1 to TRBJ2-1; 7 bases map to TRBD1. The germline gives CDR1 SGHRS, CDR2 YFSETQ. There are 15 residues in the CDR3. The ends lost 4 bases at V and 3 bases at J; junction bases unmatched: 7. CDR3: CASSPSGDSYNEQFF. The DNA of the CDR3 is TGCGCCAGCAGCCCTAGTGGGGACAGCTACAATGAGCAGTTCTTC.

This clonotype was seen ten or more times. V usage is TRBV20-1 and J usage is TRBJ1-2; 7 bases match TRBD1. Looked up from germline, CDR1 is DFQATT and CDR2 is SNEGSKA (reference sequence). CDR3 size: 14 residues. Germline trimming cut 6 bases from V and 2 bases from J; bases unmatched to any gene: 9. CDR3 nucleotides: TGCAGTGCCCTCCCGACAGGGCTGAACTATGGCTACACCTTC. It codes for CSALPTGLNYGYTF.

At least ten counts were recorded for this clonotype. This chain uses TRBV14 with TRBJ2-7; D gene ambiguous. Germline V lookup: CDR1 SGHDN, CDR2 FVKESK. V lost 4 bases and J 4 bases, leaving 17 bases between the germline ends. This CDR3 region has 15 residues. The CDR3 is CASSRGPDWGYEQYF. In DNA, the CDR3 is TGTGCCAGCAGCCGTGGGCCCGATTGGGGATACGAGCAGTACTTC.

This chain links TRBV5-6 with TRBJ2-7, with TRBD2 as a possible D gene (7 bases). Germline V gives CDR1 SGHDT, CDR2 YYEEEE. The CDR3 is made up of 12 amino acids. V lost 3 bases and J 5 bases, leaving 9 bases between the germline ends. Written as DNA, the CDR3 is TGTGCCAGCAGCTGGGGGGGCGACGAGCAGTACTTC. It yields the protein CASSWGGDEQYF.

There are many counts of this clonotype. The gene calls are TRBV12-3 or TRBV12-4 and TRBJ1-1; maybe TRBD1 (5 bases). Between the trimmed V and J ends, which lost 5 bases and 5 bases, there was a span of 12 bases. The CDR3 contains 13 residues. CDR3 protein: CASSLNGQTEAFF. The CDR3 DNA is TGTGCCAGCAGTCTAAATGGACAAACTGAAGCTTTCTTT.

This clonotype has a count of ten or more. CDR3 region: CASSEAGRASYGYTF. The CDR3 DNA follows: TGTGCCAGCAGTGAAGCTGGCAGGGCGTCGTATGGCTACACCTTC. This rearrangement joins TRBV6-1 to TRBJ1-2; TRBD1 is a possible D gene (5 bases). This CDR3 has 15 residues. Trimming removed 0 bases at V and 5 bases at J, with 13 bases between. Per germline, CDR1 MNHNS and CDR2 SASEGT.

This clonotype was seen only a few times. The chain has TRBV5-1 and TRBJ1-4, with D uncertain. The V gene's germline CDR1 is SGHRS and CDR2 YFSETQ. CDR3 length: 13 residues. The ends were cut back, 7 bases at V and 5 bases at J, with 12 bases in the middle. CDR3 coding DNA: TGCGCCAGCCGGGTTGGTGAGAATGAAAAACTGTTTTTT. This translates into CASRVGENEKLFF.